The 27 T cell receptor beta chains given below trace back to one sample, sequenced in a study of T cell responses to AZD1222 COVID-19 vaccine. Here immunoSEQ multiplex PCR was the method, and the copy in TCRdb shows in-frame clones only, minus some. Of more than 150,000 clones detected, approximately 90% appear once; the ten largest clones hold under 4%. Sequences were derived from peripheral blood, sampled 28 days after the second AZD1222 dose. Receptors were obtained from an adult who received the AZD1222 COVID-19 vaccine.

The J gene is TRBJ2-7, the V gene TRBV27; either TRBD1 or TRBD2 may fit D (5 bases each). CDR3 length: 14 amino acids. The V gene lost 5 bases and the J gene lost 1 base, with 12 bases spanning the gap. The germline gives CDR1 MNHEY, CDR2 SMNVEV (reference sequence). This CDR3 reads CASSDGTLSYEQYF. CDR3 coding DNA: TGTGCCAGCAGTGACGGGACGTTGTCCTACGAGCAGTACTTC.

The chain recombines TRBV28 with TRBJ1-6; D unclear. The CDR3 contains 14 residues. Trimming removed 5 bases from V and 7 bases from J, with 12 bases in between. CDR1 is MDHEN and CDR2 is SYDVKM in the germline V gene. The DNA for the CDR3 is TGTGCCAGCAGTGCCCACAACGGGAATTCACCCCTCCACTTT. Its protein is CASSAHNGNSPLHF.

The chain is built from TRBV19 and TRBJ2-4, with D possibly being TRBD1 or TRBD2 (5 bases each). Trimming shortened V by 5 bases and J by 0 bases, and 26 bases separated the two germline ends. Germline V lookup: CDR1 LNHDA, CDR2 SQIVND (reference sequence). The CDR3 extends over 20 amino acids. The CDR3 bases are TGTGCCAGTAGTCCTAAGGCGTCAGGGACCGGGAATCTAGCCAAAAACATTCAGTACTTC. It encodes CASSPKASGTGNLAKNIQYF.

The chain employs TRBV2 and TRBJ2-1; D possibly corresponds to TRBD1 (5 bases). This CDR3 contains 14 residues. Germline lookup yields CDR1 SNHLY and CDR2 FYNNEI. The V end was cut by 6 bases, the J end by 0 bases, with 9 bases between. CDR3 nucleotides: TGTGCCAGCAGCGACAGCCTCTCCTACAATGAGCAGTTCTTC. Encoded protein: CASSDSLSYNEQFF.

The chain uses TRBV5-6 and TRBJ1-4, with a possible D match to TRBD1 (5 bases). The germline V gene has CDR1 SGHDT and CDR2 YYEEEE. V was cut by 2 bases and J by 5 bases, with 13 bases left in between. The CDR3 consists of 15 residues. CDR3 protein: CASSLPGPGNEKLFF. The CDR3 DNA follows: TGTGCCAGCAGCTTACCGGGACCTGGGAATGAAAAACTGTTTTTT.

The chain recombines TRBV21-1 with TRBJ2-1; TRBD1 is the table's D call, not checked against the DNA. TRBV21-1 is an annotated pseudogene. The CDR3 is 15 residues long. CDR3 protein: CASSRGQDIYNEQFF. Written as DNA, the CDR3 is TGTGCCAGCAGCAGGGGACAGGATATCTACAATGAGCAGTTCTTC.

In this sample, this clone turned up once. The rearrangement joins TRBV6-5 to TRBJ1-2; TRBD1 matches at 7 bases. The CDR3 has 13 residues. Germline CDR1 is MNHEY and CDR2 is SVGAGI. The V and J ends lost 5 bases and 3 bases, in that order; junction bases with no gene match: 3. CDR3 region: CASSHDRDYGYTF. In DNA form, the CDR3 reads TGTGCCAGCAGTCATGACAGGGACTATGGCTACACCTTC.

The chain employs TRBV27 and TRBJ2-7; 9 nucleotides align to TRBD2. CDR1 is MNHEY, CDR2 SMNVEV, per germline (reference sequence). The length of the CDR3 is 16 residues. Trimming at V came to 4 bases and at J to 3 bases, leaving 10 bases not matched to a gene. CDR3 protein: CASSSGPSGKVYEQYF. CDR3 sequence (DNA): TGTGCCAGCAGTTCCGGACCTAGCGGGAAGGTCTACGAGCAGTACTTC.

The chain is built from TRBV11-3 and TRBJ2-3; 8 positions agree with TRBD2. V lost 1 base to trimming and J lost 0 bases; unmatched junction nucleotides: 0. Germline V gives CDR1 SGHNT, CDR2 YENEEA. This CDR3 has 15 residues. In nucleotides, the CDR3 is TGTGCCAGCAGCTTAGCGGGAGGGAGCACAGATACGCAGTATTTT. Protein product: CASSLAGGSTDTQYF.

J is TRBJ2-1 and V is TRBV9, with D tentatively TRBD1 (5 bases). V lost 4 bases and J 5 bases, leaving 13 bases between the germline ends. Germline CDR1 reads SGDLS; CDR2 reads YYNGEE. The CDR3 has 14 residues. CDR3 residues: CASSPQVGHNEQFF. DNA of the CDR3: TGTGCCAGCAGCCCGCAGGTGGGGCACAATGAGCAGTTCTTC.

The chain has TRBV6-1 and TRBJ2-7, with TRBD2 matching 10 bases. Germline values: CDR1 MNHNS, CDR2 SASEGT. The CDR3 spans 15 residues. The V and J ends lost 2 bases and 4 bases, in that order; junction bases with no gene match: 5. CDR3 coding DNA: TGTGCCAGCAGTGAACCGCCTAGCGGGAGATACGAGCAGTACTTC. Its protein product is CASSEPPSGRYEQYF.

This sequence joins TRBV18 and TRBJ2-2; 7 bases agree with TRBD2. The germline V gene encodes CDR1 KGHSH and CDR2 LQKENI. J was trimmed by 5 bases and V by 4 bases; bases with no gene match: 4. This CDR3 is 14 amino acids long. CDR3 DNA: TGTGCCAGCTCACGGACGCGGGAGACCGGGGAGCTGTTTTTT. Protein: CASSRTRETGELFF.

The chain joins TRBV7-8 to TRBJ2-7, with TRBD1 identical over 7 bases. The V segment lost 1 base and the J segment 1 base; nucleotides outside the gene matches: 10. The CDR3 has 17 amino acids. Germline V gene data show CDR1 as SGHVS and CDR2 as FQNEAQ. This CDR3 is CASSLGPTGVVSYEQYF. CDR3 DNA: TGTGCCAGCAGCTTAGGACCAACAGGGGTTGTTTCCTACGAGCAGTACTTC.

The rearrangement uses TRBV28 and TRBJ1-1; D gene ambiguous. Germline V CDR1 and CDR2: MDHEN, SYDVKM. CDR3 length: 14 amino acids. V was cut by 5 bases and J by 0 bases, with 10 bases left in between. For the CDR3, the DNA is TGTGCCAGCAGTGGTAGGGCGATGAACACTGAAGCTTTCTTT. Translated: CASSGRAMNTEAFF.

There are a few counts of this clone. The V gene is TRBV9, the J gene TRBJ2-1, with D possibly matching TRBD2 (5 bases). The CDR3 loop spans 13 amino acids. Trimming pared 3 bases from V and 5 bases from J, leaving 9 bases between. Looked up from germline, CDR1 is SGDLS and CDR2 is YYNGEE. Here the CDR3 DNA reads TGTGCCAGCAGCGGCCCCGGGGACAATGAGCAGTTCTTC. The encoded protein is CASSGPGDNEQFF.

V and J are TRBV11-3 and TRBJ2-1, with TRBD2 as a possible D gene (5 bases). CDR3 size: 15 residues. Germline V gives CDR1 SGHNT, CDR2 YENEEA. Trimming took off 7 bases at V and 0 bases at J, with 13 bases between the two ends. The chain's CDR3 is CASTSRGSSYNEQFF. CDR3 coding DNA: TGTGCCAGCACCAGTCGTGGGAGCTCCTACAATGAGCAGTTCTTC.

The V call is TRBV19, the J call TRBJ2-7; D is unclear. The germline gives CDR1 LNHDA, CDR2 SQIVND (reference sequence). Between the trimmed V and J ends, which lost 11 bases and 1 base, there was a span of 12 bases. The CDR3 covers 12 residues. The CDR3, as DNA: TGTGCCTTAGAAGGCAGGTCCTACGAGCAGTACTTC. Its translation is CALEGRSYEQYF.

This chain connects TRBV7-3 to TRBJ1-1, with TRBD1 matching 7 bases. J was trimmed by 1 base and V by 0 bases; bases with no gene match: 5. This CDR3 is built from 16 residues. CDR1 and CDR2 from the germline V gene are SGHTA and FQGTGA. CDR3 amino acids: CASSLTPRDRNTEAFF. CDR3 nucleotide sequence: TGTGCCAGCAGCTTAACACCTCGGGACAGGAACACTGAAGCTTTCTTT.

This chain connects TRBV3-1 (or the pseudogene TRBV3-2) to TRBJ2-1; TRBD2 agrees at 10 bases. The CDR3 contains 18 residues. Trimming at V came to 1 base and at J to 3 bases, leaving 9 bases not matched to a gene. Germline lookup yields CDR1 LGHDT and CDR2 YNNKEL (reference sequence). Here the CDR3 reads CASSQGNQAGGYYNEQFF. CDR3 nucleotides: TGTGCCAGCAGCCAAGGGAATCAAGCGGGGGGGTACTACAATGAGCAGTTCTTC.

This rearrangement joins TRBV6-5 to TRBJ2-3, with TRBD2 identical over 7 bases. Trimming removed 6 bases from V and 0 bases from J; junction bases left unmatched: 6. Germline CDR1 reads MNHEY; CDR2 reads SVGAGI. The CDR3 covers 15 residues. CDR3 sequence: CASRRTSESTDTQYF. The CDR3 coding sequence is TGTGCCAGCAGAAGAACTAGCGAAAGCACAGATACGCAGTATTTT.

The chain is built from TRBV11-3 and TRBJ2-3, with D perhaps matching TRBD2 (5 bases). The V end lost 5 bases, the J end lost 0 bases, and 21 bases lay between the germline ends. The CDR3 consists of 18 residues. In germline, CDR1 is SGHNT, CDR2 YENEEA. CDR3 sequence (DNA): TGTGCCAGCAGCCCCGGGGAATGGCCCTCGGGTAGCACAGATACGCAGTATTTT. Residues: CASSPGEWPSGSTDTQYF.

The CDR3 DNA reads as TGCGCCAGCAGCTTAAGGGCTAGCGGGAGATTCAGGTCCTACAATGAGCAGTTCTTC. It encodes CASSLRASGRFRSYNEQFF. V and J are TRBV5-1 and TRBJ2-1; the match to TRBD2 covers 10 bases. The V gene end was trimmed by 2 bases and the J gene end by 1 base; junction bases not matched to a gene: 12. The length of the CDR3 is 19 residues. Looked up from germline, CDR1 is SGHRS and CDR2 is YFSETQ. The full variable domain, its missing parts supplied by reference TRBV5-1 and TRBJ2-1, is KAGVTQTPRYLIKTRGQQVTLSCSPISGHRSVSWYQQTPGQGLQFLFEYFSETQRNKGNFPGRFSGRQFSNSRSEMNVSTLELGDSALYLCASSLRASGRFRSYNEQFFGPGTRLTVL.

The chain joins TRBV5-1 to TRBJ1-2; 8 bases fit TRBD1. Germline values: CDR1 SGHRS, CDR2 YFSETQ. V shed 4 bases, J shed 3 bases, and the junction held 5 bases outside the gene matches. There are 14 residues in the CDR3. CDR3 sequence: CASSQGQGHYGYTF. As DNA, the CDR3 is TGCGCCAGCAGCCAAGGACAGGGTCACTATGGCTACACCTTC.

This chain joins TRBV6-1 and TRBJ1-2; possible D gene TRBD1, 6 bases. Germline V gene data show CDR1 as MNHNS and CDR2 as SASEGT. Trimming cost V 0 bases and J 8 bases, with 13 bases left between them. This CDR3 is 14 amino acids long. The CDR3 protein is CASSEAGSGVGYTF. CDR3 DNA: TGTGCCAGCAGTGAAGCGGGCTCAGGGGTGGGCTACACCTTC.

The gene calls are TRBV5-1 and TRBJ2-1, with a tentative D call TRBD2 (6 bases). The CDR3 spans 18 residues. CDR1 SGHRS and CDR2 YFSETQ come from the germline V gene. Trimming took 4 bases from V and 0 from J, leaving 20 bases between them. The DNA for the CDR3 is TGCGCCAGCAGCCCTGGGCGGGTAACTAGCCCCTCCTACAATGAGCAGTTCTTC. Its translation is CASSPGRVTSPSYNEQFF.

This chain joins TRBV2 and TRBJ2-3; TRBD2 matches at 11 bases. J lost 2 bases, V lost 5 bases, and 3 bases had no gene match. From germline, CDR1 is SNHLY and CDR2 FYNNEI. This CDR3 region has 15 residues. CDR3 sequence reads: CASSYSGRDTDTQYF. The CDR3 DNA sequence: TGTGCCAGCAGTTATAGCGGGAGGGACACAGATACGCAGTATTTT. Full variable domain (outside the CDR3, taken from reference TRBV2 and TRBJ2-3): EPEVTQTPSHQVTQMGQEVILRCVPISNHLYFYWYRQILGQKVEFLVSFYNNEISEKSEIFDDQFSVERPDGSNFTLKIRSTKLEDSAMYFCASSYSGRDTDTQYFGPGTRLTVL.

The J gene is TRBJ1-2, the V gene TRBV30; D is uncertain. Germline CDR1 is GTSNPN and CDR2 is SVGIG (reference sequence). V gave up 0 bases and J gave up 3 bases, with 8 bases separating them. CDR3 length: 13 amino acids. CDR3 bases: TGTGCCTGGAGTGTAGCGAGACACTATGGCTACACCTTC. It codes for CAWSVARHYGYTF. The whole variable domain, remainder taken from reference TRBV30 and TRBJ1-2, is SQTIHQWPATLVQPVGSPLSLECTVEGTSNPNLYWYRQAAGRGLQLLFYSVGIGQISSEVPQNLSASRPQDRQFILSSKKLLLSDSGFYLCAWSVARHYGYTFGSGTRLTVV.